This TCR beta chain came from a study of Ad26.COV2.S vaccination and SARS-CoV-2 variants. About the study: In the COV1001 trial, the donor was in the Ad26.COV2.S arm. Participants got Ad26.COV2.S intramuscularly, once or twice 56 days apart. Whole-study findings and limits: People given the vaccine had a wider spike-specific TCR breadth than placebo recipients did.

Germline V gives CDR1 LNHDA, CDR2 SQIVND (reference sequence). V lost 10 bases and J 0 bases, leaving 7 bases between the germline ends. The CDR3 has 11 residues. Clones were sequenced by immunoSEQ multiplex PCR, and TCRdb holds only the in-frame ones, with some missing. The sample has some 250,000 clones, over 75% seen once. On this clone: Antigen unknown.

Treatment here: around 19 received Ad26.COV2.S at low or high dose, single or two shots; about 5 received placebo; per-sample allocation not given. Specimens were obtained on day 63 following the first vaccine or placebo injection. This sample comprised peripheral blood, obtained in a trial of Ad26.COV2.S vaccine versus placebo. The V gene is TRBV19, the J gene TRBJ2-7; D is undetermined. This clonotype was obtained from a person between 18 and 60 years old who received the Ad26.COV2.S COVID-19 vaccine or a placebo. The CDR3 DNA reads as TGTGCCACCGGTAGCTCCTACGAGCAGTACTTC. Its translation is CATGSSYEQYF.